This T cell receptor (beta chain) was identified during a study of T cell repertoires in ileal Crohn's disease (dated by TCRdb to about 2019). A note on the overall study: At the time of surgery, about a third of patients were active smokers, and the median duration of disease was approximately 8 years. Every patient underwent surgery because of a complication, which was stricturing disease in approximately 60% of cases and penetrating disease in approximately 40%. About half of the patients received postoperative therapy: over nine received thiopurines and approximately 19 received anti-TNF agents. Biopsies taken from the proximal margin of the surgical specimen were designated as MI samples. For commercial TCRB immunosequencing, about 0.45 micrograms of biopsy DNA were submitted for each sample. The TCR repertoire was analysed in fewer than 65 patients with Crohn's disease drawn from a prospective multicentre cohort. The study ran alongside a multicentre cohort designed to identify predictors of early endoscopic recurrence after ileocolonic resection. A Rutgeerts score higher than i0 was the definition used for endoscopic postoperative recurrence. The study sequenced 150 to 200 mucosal samples from 57 patients, taken at several locations on the surgical specimen and at postoperative endoscopy.

The full study reports these points: A significantly higher proportion of clonal expansions was observed in active smokers at surgery than in non-smokers (approximately 26% vs 17%, p=0.02). Compared with CD4 T cells, sorted CD8 T cells held more high-frequency clones, which suggests that the mucosal expansions were mostly CD8. Higher high-frequency clone percentages at surgery were associated with endoscopic recurrence; all patients with clonality above 26.8% (18/57) had recurrence. Mucosal CD4 and CD8 T cells were sorted and sequenced only in a subgroup of patients, whose size was not stated.

Points on this clone: This receptor's antigen is unknown. No much larger clone is present one base from it, and per-base qualities are unavailable.

Unmatched junction bases come to 7, with V trimmed by 2 bases and J by 8 bases. From the cysteine through the phenylalanine, the CDR3 covers 15 amino acids. Of all the DNA, just the CDR3 is kept, 45 bases in frame from base 1. In the germline V gene (reference sequence), CDR1 corresponds to SEHNR and CDR2 to FQNEAQ. The sample's time point, from its label and the paper: proximal margin of the surgical specimen (macroscopically non-inflamed). Adults with ileal or ileocolonic Crohn's disease and an indication for ileocolonic resection were eligible for inclusion. Before DNA extraction, whole ileal mucosal biopsies were kept frozen at -80 degrees C. Genomic DNA was isolated from frozen whole biopsies using a TRizol-based method, and the DNA was quantified with a NanoDrop 2000 spectrophotometer. Library prep was done by the immunoSEQ multiplex PCR assay. Adaptive Biotechnology amplified CDR3 regions from genomic DNA with a two-step multiplex PCR that controlled for amplification bias. In the first PCR, primers covered every V and J gene segment, and in the second PCR, barcodes and Illumina adapters were added. CDR3 libraries were sequenced on an Illumina instrument. In the original analysis: Analysis combined the vendor-provided pipelines with custom analysis of raw data in R/Bioconductor under R version 3.3.0. Clonality, which ranges from 0 to 1, was calculated as the inverse of the normalised Shannon entropy across all productive clones. The repertoire share taken up by the top 100 clones defined high-frequency clones, and only clones that passed a 95% confidence test were kept. Repertoire diversity was measured with the Simpson index, and overlap between samples was measured with the Morisita-Horn index. In its TCRdb copy, this immuneACCESS table keeps in-frame sequences only and misses some clones. Where compared with another copy, unresolved V genes explain less than half of these, and the others have no known cause. V and J calls and clone size are those listed in that table; D and trimming were worked out from the DNA. In all, the sample holds 6,500 or so clones, and just under 75% of those were seen once. The ten largest clones add up to roughly 8.7% of the sample.

The specimen was ileal tissue. The sequence came from an adult with Crohn's disease. The rearranged segments are TRBV7-9 and TRBJ2-1; a stretch of 9 junction bases matches TRBD2. The nucleotide sequence is given as TGTGCCAGCAGCTTACTTAGCGGGAGTCGGGATGAGCAGTTCTTC. Translated, this is CASSLLSGSRDEQFF.